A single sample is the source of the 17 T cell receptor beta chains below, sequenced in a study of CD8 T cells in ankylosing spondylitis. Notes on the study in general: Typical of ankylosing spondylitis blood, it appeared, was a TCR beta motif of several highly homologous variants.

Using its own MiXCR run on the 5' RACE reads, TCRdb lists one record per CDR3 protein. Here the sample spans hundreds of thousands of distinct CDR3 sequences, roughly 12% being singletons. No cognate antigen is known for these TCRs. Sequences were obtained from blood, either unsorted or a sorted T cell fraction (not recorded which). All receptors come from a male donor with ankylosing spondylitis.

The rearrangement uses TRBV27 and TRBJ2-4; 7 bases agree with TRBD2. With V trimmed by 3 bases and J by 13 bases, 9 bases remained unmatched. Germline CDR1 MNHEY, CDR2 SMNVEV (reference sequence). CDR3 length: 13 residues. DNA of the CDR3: TGTGCCAGCAGTTTGAGGCGGGAGATCAGGCAGTACTTC. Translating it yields CASSLRREIRQYF.

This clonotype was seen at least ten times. The CDR3 sequence: CASSIHPQGTQYF. In nucleotides, the CDR3 is TGTGCCAGCAGTATCCACCCACAGGGTACGCAGTATTTT. This chain connects TRBV12-3 or TRBV12-4 to TRBJ2-3; D might be TRBD1 (6 bases). Trimming cost V 5 bases and J 8 bases, with 14 bases left between them. CDR3 length equals 13 residues.

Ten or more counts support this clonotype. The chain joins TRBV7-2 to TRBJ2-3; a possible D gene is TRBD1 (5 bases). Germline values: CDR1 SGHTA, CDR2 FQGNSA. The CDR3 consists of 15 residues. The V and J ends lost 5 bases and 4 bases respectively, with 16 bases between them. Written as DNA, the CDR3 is TGTGCCAGCAGCGCGACAGTTTTTAGGGCAGATACGCAGTATTTT. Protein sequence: CASSATVFRADTQYF.

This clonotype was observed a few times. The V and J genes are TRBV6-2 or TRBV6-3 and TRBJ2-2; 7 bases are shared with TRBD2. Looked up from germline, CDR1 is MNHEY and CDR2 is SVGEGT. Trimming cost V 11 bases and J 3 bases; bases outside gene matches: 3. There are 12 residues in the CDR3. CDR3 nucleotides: TGTGCCGGAGGGAGGGACACCGGGGAGCTGTTTTTT. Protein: CAGGRDTGELFF.

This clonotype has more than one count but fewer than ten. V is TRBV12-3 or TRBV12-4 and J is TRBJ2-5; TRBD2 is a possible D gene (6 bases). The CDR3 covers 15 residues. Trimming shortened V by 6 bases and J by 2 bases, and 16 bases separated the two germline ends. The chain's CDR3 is CASSRSLAQQETQYF. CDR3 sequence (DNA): TGTGCCAGCAGCCGTAGTCTAGCGCAACAAGAGACCCAGTACTTC.

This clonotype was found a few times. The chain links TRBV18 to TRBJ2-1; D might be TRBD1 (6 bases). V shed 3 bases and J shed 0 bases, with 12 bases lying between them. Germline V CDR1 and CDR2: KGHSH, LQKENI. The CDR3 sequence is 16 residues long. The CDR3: CASSPGQMSSYNEQFF. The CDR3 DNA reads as TGTGCCAGCTCACCCGGACAGATGAGCTCCTACAATGAGCAGTTCTTC. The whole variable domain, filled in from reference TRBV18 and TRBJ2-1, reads NAGVMQNPRHLVRRRGQEARLRCSPMKGHSHVYWYRQLPEEGLKFMVYLQKENIIDESGMPKERFSAEFPKEGPSILRIQQVVRGDSAAYFCASSPGQMSSYNEQFFGPGTRLTVL.

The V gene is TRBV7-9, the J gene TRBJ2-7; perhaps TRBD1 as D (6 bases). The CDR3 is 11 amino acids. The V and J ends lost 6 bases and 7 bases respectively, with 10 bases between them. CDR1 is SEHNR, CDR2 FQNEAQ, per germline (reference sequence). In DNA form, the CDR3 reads TGTGCCAGCAGGGGGGCGCGGGAGCAGTACTTC. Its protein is CASRGAREQYF.

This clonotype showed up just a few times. CDR3 nucleotides: TGCAGTGCTAGGAAGGGGGCAGGATCAAATGAGCAGTTCTTC. It yields the protein CSARKGAGSNEQFF. The chain combines TRBV20-1 with TRBJ2-1; 7 nucleotides align to TRBD1. Looked up from germline, CDR1 is DFQATT and CDR2 is SNEGSKA (reference sequence). V was pared by 3 bases and J by 7 bases, with 9 bases of the junction left unmatched. This CDR3 region has 14 residues.

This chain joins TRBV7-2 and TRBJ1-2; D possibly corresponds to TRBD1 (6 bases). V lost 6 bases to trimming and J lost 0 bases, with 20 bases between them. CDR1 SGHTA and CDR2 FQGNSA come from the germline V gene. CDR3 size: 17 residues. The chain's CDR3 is CASSPLAGAVANYGYTF. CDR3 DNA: TGTGCCAGCAGTCCCCTGGCAGGGGCTGTAGCTAACTATGGCTACACCTTC.

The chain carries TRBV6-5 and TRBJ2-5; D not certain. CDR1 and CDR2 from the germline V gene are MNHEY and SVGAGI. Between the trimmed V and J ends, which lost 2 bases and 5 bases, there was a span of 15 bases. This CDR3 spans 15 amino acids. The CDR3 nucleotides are TGTGCCAGCAGTTACAACGTAGGGTCTGGGGAGACCCAGTACTTC. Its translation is CASSYNVGSGETQYF.

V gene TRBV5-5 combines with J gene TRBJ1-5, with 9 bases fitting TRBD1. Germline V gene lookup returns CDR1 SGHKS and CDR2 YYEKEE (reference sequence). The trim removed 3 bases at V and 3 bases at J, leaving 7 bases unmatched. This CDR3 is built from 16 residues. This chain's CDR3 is CASSSRGQGINQPQHF. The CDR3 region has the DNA TGTGCCAGCAGCTCGAGGGGACAGGGAATCAATCAGCCCCAGCATTTT.

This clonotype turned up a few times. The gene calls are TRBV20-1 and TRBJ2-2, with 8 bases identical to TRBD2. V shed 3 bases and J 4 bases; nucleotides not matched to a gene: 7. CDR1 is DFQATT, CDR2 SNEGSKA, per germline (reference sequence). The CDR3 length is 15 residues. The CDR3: CSASVLAGLTGELFF. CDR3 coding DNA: TGCAGTGCTAGTGTCCTAGCGGGTCTCACCGGGGAGCTGTTTTTT.

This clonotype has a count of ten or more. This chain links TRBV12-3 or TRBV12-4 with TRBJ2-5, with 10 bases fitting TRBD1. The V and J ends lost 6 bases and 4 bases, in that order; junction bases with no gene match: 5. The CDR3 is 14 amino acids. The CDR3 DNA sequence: TGTGCCAGCAGGACGGACAGGGGGGGAGAGACCCAGTACTTC. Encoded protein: CASRTDRGGETQYF.

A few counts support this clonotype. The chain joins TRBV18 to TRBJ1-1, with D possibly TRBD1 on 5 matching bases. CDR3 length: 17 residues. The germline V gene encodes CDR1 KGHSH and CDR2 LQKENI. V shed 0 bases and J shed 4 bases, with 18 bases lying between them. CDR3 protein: CASSPPVAGGRRTEAFF. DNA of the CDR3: TGTGCCAGCTCACCACCAGTAGCTGGGGGAAGGCGCACTGAAGCTTTCTTT. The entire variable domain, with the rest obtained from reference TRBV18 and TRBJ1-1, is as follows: NAGVMQNPRHLVRRRGQEARLRCSPMKGHSHVYWYRQLPEEGLKFMVYLQKENIIDESGMPKERFSAEFPKEGPSILRIQQVVRGDSAAYFCASSPPVAGGRRTEAFFGQGTRLTVV.

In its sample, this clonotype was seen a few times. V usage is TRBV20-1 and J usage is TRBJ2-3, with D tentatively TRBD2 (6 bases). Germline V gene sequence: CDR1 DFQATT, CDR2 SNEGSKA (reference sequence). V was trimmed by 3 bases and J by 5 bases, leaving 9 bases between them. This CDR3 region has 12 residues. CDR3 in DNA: TGCAGTGCTAGTGGGGGGAAAGATACGCAGTATTTT. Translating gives CSASGGKDTQYF.

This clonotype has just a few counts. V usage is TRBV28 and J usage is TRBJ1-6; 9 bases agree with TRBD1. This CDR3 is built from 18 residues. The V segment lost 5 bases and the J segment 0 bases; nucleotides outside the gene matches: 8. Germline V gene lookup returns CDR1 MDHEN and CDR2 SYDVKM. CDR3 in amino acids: CASSPAGGQGSYNSPLHF. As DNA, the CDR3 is TGTGCCAGCAGTCCCGCCGGGGGACAGGGCTCCTATAATTCACCCCTCCACTTT.

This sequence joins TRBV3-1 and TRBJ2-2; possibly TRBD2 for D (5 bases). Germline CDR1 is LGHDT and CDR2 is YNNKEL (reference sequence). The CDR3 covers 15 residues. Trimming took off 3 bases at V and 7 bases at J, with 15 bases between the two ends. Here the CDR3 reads CASSHGEHSGGELFF. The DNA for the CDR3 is TGTGCCAGCAGCCATGGGGAGCATTCCGGCGGGGAGCTGTTTTTT.